This is a list of T cell receptor beta chains from one sample in a study of T cells after yellow fever vaccination. A single record per CDR3 protein comes from TCRdb applying MiXCR to the 5' RACE reads. The repertoire holds 200,000 to 300,000 distinct CDR3 sequences, with about 7% as singletons. The sequencing here drew on CD4+ T cells sorted from PBMCs, taken on the day of the yellow fever booster vaccination. Source of these receptors: a young man who received the YFV17D yellow fever vaccine. CDR3s leave out the opening cysteine and the closing phenylalanine or tryptophan.

>TRBV6-5|13
ASSYGGRSYNEQF
>TRBV19|15
ASSKTTGGSAKNIQY
>TRBV5-1|12
ASGGASSYNEQF
>TRBV5-1|12
ASSRAPGPETQY
>TRBV5-4|12
ASSSRGLDYEQY
>TRBV20-1|13
SAPVLQEKNTEAF
>TRBV5-1|13
ASSLAQRPEGEQY
>TRBV5-4|14
ASSLAGSGAHYEQY
>TRBV6-1|12
ASNRGQGTIEAF
>TRBV20-1|12
SASSGSGTDTQY
>TRBV5-6|14
ASSLRGNGWTDTQY
>TRBV11-2|16
ASSLNGASGGLQETQY
>TRBV18|13
ASSPPLSGSYEQF
>TRBV6-5|15
ASSYLGQGQSNYGYT
>TRBV5-1|13
ASALNPLAGETQY
>TRBV20-1|14
SARGLAGGPSGELF
>TRBV20-1|13
SASSQGHGTDTQY
>TRBV12-3/TRBV12-4|10
ASSLTGEAQY
>TRBV10-2|14
ASNGRERKGSYEQY
>TRBV18|12
ASSPGSQQETQY
>TRBV20-1|12
SAQPGQGLKTQY
>TRBV5-1|12
ASIRDSSYNEQF
>TRBV6-2/TRBV6-3|11
ASIRSGANVLT